The clone carrying this T cell receptor (beta chain) was seen only a few times. What it binds is not known. These data originate in a study of response to subunit inactivated influenza vaccine. Notes on the study in general: Each seasonal influenza vaccination, the authors suggested, recruits few new T cells.

Each CDR3 protein is one row after TCRdb ran MiXCR on the RT-PCR reads. Here the sample spans 300,000 to 350,000 distinct CDR3 sequences, approximately 21% being singletons. In germline, CDR1 is MGHRA, CDR2 YSYEKL. V shed 4 bases, J shed 2 bases, and the junction held 3 bases outside the gene matches. CDR3 length: 15 residues. Specimen: PBMCs from blood, collected approximately 20 months after vaccination. This chain uses TRBV4-1 with TRBJ2-7; 12 bases line up with TRBD2. The origin of this receptor is a man in his fifties or sixties who received an inactivated influenza vaccine. The DNA of the CDR3 is TGCGCCAGCAGCCGGACTAGCGGGAAGACCTACGAGCAGTACTTC. Encoded protein: CASSRTSGKTYEQYF.